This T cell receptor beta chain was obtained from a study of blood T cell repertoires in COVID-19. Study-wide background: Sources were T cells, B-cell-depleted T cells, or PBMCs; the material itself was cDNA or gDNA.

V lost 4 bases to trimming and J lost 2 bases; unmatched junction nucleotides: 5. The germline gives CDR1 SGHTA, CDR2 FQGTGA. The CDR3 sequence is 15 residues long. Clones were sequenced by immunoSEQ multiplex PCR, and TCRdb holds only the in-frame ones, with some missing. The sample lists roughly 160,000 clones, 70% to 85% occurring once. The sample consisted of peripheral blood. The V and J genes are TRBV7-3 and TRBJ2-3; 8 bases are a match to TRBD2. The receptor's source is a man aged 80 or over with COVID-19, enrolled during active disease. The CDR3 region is CASSSGRVSTDTQYF. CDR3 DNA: TGTGCCAGCAGCTCCGGGAGGGTGTCCACAGATACGCAGTATTTT.